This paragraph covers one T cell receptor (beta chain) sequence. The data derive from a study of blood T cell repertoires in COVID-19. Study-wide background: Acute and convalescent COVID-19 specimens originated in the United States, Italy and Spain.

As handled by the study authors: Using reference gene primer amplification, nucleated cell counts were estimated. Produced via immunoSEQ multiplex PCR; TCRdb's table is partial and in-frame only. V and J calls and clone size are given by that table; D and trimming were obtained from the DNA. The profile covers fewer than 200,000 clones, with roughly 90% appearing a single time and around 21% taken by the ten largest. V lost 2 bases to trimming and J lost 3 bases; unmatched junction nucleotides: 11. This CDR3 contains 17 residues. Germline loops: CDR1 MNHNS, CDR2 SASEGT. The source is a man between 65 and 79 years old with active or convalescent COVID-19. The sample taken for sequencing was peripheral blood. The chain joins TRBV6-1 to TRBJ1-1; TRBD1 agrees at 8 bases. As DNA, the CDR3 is TGTGCCAGCAGTGAACGGACAGGGATTGATGATGACACTGAAGCTTTCTTT. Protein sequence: CASSERTGIDDDTEAFF.